Sequencing of this T cell receptor beta chain was carried out in a study of T-cell memory formation after mild COVID-19. Overall study results and limits: Contracting clones localized mainly to CM and EM when CD4+ and mainly to EMRA when CD8+.

Note on this clonotype: Its antigen is not identified.

The 5'RACE method, run with constant-segment primers, produced TCR alpha and TCR beta cDNA libraries (carrying sample barcodes and UMIs). One entry per CDR3 protein results from TCRdb running MiXCR on the 5' RACE reads. The table shows 390,000 or so distinct CDR3 sequences, with approximately 15% occurring only once. V lost 6 bases, J lost 4 bases, and 9 bases stayed unmatched. Germline loops: CDR1 MDHEN, CDR2 SYDVKM. The CDR3 contains 14 residues. V is TRBV28 and J is TRBJ2-7, with 7 nucleotides matching TRBD1. Sequencing input: PBMCs or a T cell subset sorted from them (not recorded which). The TCR sequence derives from a man younger than 35 who had mild COVID-19 (a few samples of this study predate the infection). Cell type and time point are not known. In DNA, the CDR3 is TGTGCCAGCAGCTCCCCGGGACAGACATACGAGCAGTACGTC. Translated: CASSSPGQTYEQYV.